What follows are 22 T cell receptor beta chains derived from one specimen sequenced in a study of beta chain features in type 1 diabetes (dated by TCRdb to the late 2010s). Library creation used the immunoSEQ multiplex PCR assay. The entire amount of isolated RNA was reverse transcribed using the High Capacity cDNA Reverse Transcription Kit, so the sequenced TCRB transcripts were expressed ones. The immuneACCESS repertoire file appears here via TCRdb, limited to in-frame rearrangements. These files lack a portion of the clones; in checked studies, under half of the deficit traces to unresolved V genes, and the cause of the others is not known. A total of 150,000 or so clones appear in this sample, about a tenth of them only once. 0.68% of the sample comes from the top ten. Sequencing was carried out using central memory CD4+ T cells from blood. The source is a man younger than 35 in good health.

The rearrangement uses TRBV6-6 and TRBJ2-5; 7 bases align to TRBD1. CDR1 and CDR2 (germline): MNHNY, SVGAGI (reference sequence). CDR3 length equals 13 residues. After removal of 2 bases from V and 6 bases from J, the junction contained 3 bases not matched to a gene. The CDR3, as DNA: TGTGCCAGCAGTTACAGGGGGCTACAGACCCAGTACTTC. The encoded protein is CASSYRGLQTQYF.

The sample holds a few counts of this clone. The rearrangement joins TRBV30 to TRBJ2-1; no clear D. V lost 1 base to trimming and J lost 0 bases, with 10 bases between them. Germline CDR1 is GTSNPN and CDR2 is SVGIG (reference sequence). The CDR3 is 15 residues long. CDR3 loop: CAWSAELSSYNEQFF. In DNA form, the CDR3 reads TGTGCCTGGAGTGCCGAGTTGAGCTCCTACAATGAGCAGTTCTTC.

V gene TRBV7-6 combines with J gene TRBJ2-7; D is undetermined. This CDR3 spans 14 amino acids. Germline V gives CDR1 SGHVS, CDR2 FNYEAQ. The V end lost 4 bases, the J end lost 5 bases, and 15 bases lay between the germline ends. As DNA, the CDR3 is TGTGCCAGCAGCTCTCTAACGGTGCGCCACGAGCAGTACTTC. Its translation is CASSSLTVRHEQYF.

This clone came up a few times. The chain joins TRBV6-1 to TRBJ2-7; 8 nucleotides line up with TRBD1. This CDR3 is 14 amino acids long. V gave up 5 bases and J gave up 0 bases; unmatched junction bases: 3. CDR1 is MNHNS and CDR2 is SASEGT in the germline V gene. The CDR3 region is CASSWDRSSYEQYF. CDR3 in DNA: TGTGCCAGCAGTTGGGACAGGTCCTCCTACGAGCAGTACTTC.

CDR3: CASSPPDRTAGNTIYF. CDR3 DNA: TGTGCCAGCTCACCACCCGACAGGACAGCGGGAAACACCATATATTTT. This chain links TRBV18 with TRBJ1-3, with a possible D match to TRBD1 (6 bases). Germline lookup yields CDR1 KGHSH and CDR2 LQKENI. CDR3 length: 16 amino acids. With 0 bases removed from V and 4 bases from J, the gap between germline ends came to 13 bases.

This chain links TRBV30 with TRBJ1-2; D is unresolved. V was shortened by 3 bases and J by 8 bases, with 13 bases between the two germline ends. CDR3 length equals 12 residues. Germline CDR1 is GTSNPN and CDR2 is SVGIG (reference sequence). CDR3: CAWRQRNLGYTF. The CDR3 nucleotides read TGTGCCTGGAGGCAGAGGAATTTGGGCTACACCTTC.

The V and J genes are TRBV7-9 and TRBJ2-5; TRBD1 is a possible D gene (6 bases). Deletions cut 1 base from V and 5 bases from J, with 17 bases between. The germline gives CDR1 SEHNR, CDR2 FQNEAQ (reference sequence). The CDR3 consists of 16 residues. In DNA, the CDR3 is TGTGCCAGCAGCTTAGGCGGACAGTCTTTAGTGGAGACCCAGTACTTC. Translating gives CASSLGGQSLVETQYF. Based on the CDR3 plus reference TRBV7-9 and TRBJ2-5, the full variable domain is DTGVSQNPRHKITKRGQNVTFRCDPISEHNRLYWYRQTLGQGPEFLTYFQNEAQLEKSRLLSDRFSAERPKGSFSTLEIQRTEQGDSAMYLCASSLGGQSLVETQYFGPGTRLLVL.

The gene calls are TRBV6-5 and TRBJ1-5; no clear D. The CDR3 loop spans 13 amino acids. In germline, CDR1 is MNHEY, CDR2 SVGAGI. V was cut by 6 bases and J by 3 bases, with 9 bases left in between. Written as DNA, the CDR3 is TGTGCCAGCAGGAACAAACACAATCAGCCCCAGCATTTT. Encoded protein: CASRNKHNQPQHF.

This clone was observed a few times. The genes are TRBV7-2 and TRBJ2-1; 8 nucleotides align to TRBD1. The V segment lost 4 bases and the J segment 6 bases; nucleotides outside the gene matches: 5. The CDR3 loop spans 14 amino acids. CDR1 SGHTA and CDR2 FQGNSA come from the germline V gene. The CDR3 sequence is CASSSGTGPNEQFF. CDR3 nucleotide sequence: TGTGCCAGCAGCTCCGGGACAGGTCCCAATGAGCAGTTCTTC.

This clone appeared a few times. V and J are TRBV6-5 and TRBJ2-7; D gene ambiguous. Trimming left V 2 bases short and J 1 base short, with 12 bases between. Germline V gives CDR1 MNHEY, CDR2 SVGAGI. The CDR3 consists of 15 residues. CDR3 bases: TGTGCCAGCAGTTACGCGGTCCAACCTTCCTACGAGCAGTACTTC. Its protein is CASSYAVQPSYEQYF.

The V and J genes are TRBV6-5 and TRBJ2-3, with D possibly TRBD2 on 6 matching bases. CDR3 length: 15 residues. V was pared by 8 bases and J by 2 bases, with 17 bases between. Germline CDR1 reads MNHEY; CDR2 reads SVGAGI. For the CDR3, the DNA is TGTGCCAGCCAAAGTTTCGGGGGATTCACAGATACGCAGTATTTT. Amino acids: CASQSFGGFTDTQYF.

The table lists this clone with a few counts. The chain joins TRBV19 to TRBJ2-7, with D hard to call. Trimming took off 5 bases at V and 3 bases at J, with 11 bases between the two ends. This CDR3 is built from 13 residues. Germline loops: CDR1 LNHDA, CDR2 SQIVND (reference sequence). This CDR3 is CASSAQVYYEQYF. The CDR3 nucleotides read TGTGCCAGTAGTGCCCAAGTCTACTACGAGCAGTACTTC.

There are a few counts of this clone. This chain uses TRBV5-8 with TRBJ1-5, with no clear D. This CDR3 comprises 14 residues. The germline V gene encodes CDR1 SGHTS and CDR2 YDEGEE. Trimming took off 7 bases at V and 9 bases at J, with 20 bases between the two ends. CDR3 sequence: CASGAGQPFGPQHF. In DNA, the CDR3 is TGTGCCAGCGGTGCAGGTCAGCCCTTTGGGCCCCAGCATTTT.

The chain combines TRBV14 with TRBJ1-1; D gene unclear. The CDR3 totals 12 residues. Germline V CDR1 and CDR2: SGHDN, FVKESK. Trimming left V 4 bases short and J 3 bases short, with 6 bases between. The CDR3 spells CASSLSYTEAFF. The CDR3 nucleotides are TGTGCCAGCAGCCTCAGTTACACTGAAGCTTTCTTT.

The DNA for the CDR3 is TGTGCCAGCAGCCCAATTAGCGGGGGGGCAGGCAATGAGCAGTTCTTC. Its translation is CASSPISGGAGNEQFF. The chain couples TRBV7-9 to TRBJ2-1; 11 bases fit TRBD2. The germline gives CDR1 SEHNR, CDR2 FQNEAQ (reference sequence). CDR3 length: 16 amino acids. The V gene end was trimmed by 5 bases and the J gene end by 6 bases; junction bases not matched to a gene: 9.

The chain carries TRBV2 and TRBJ1-2, with D uncertain. This CDR3 has 12 amino acids. Per germline, CDR1 SNHLY and CDR2 FYNNEI. Between the trimmed V and J ends, which lost 10 bases and 6 bases, there was a span of 15 bases. CDR3: CATQAGWDGYTF. In nucleotides, the CDR3 is TGTGCCACCCAGGCGGGGTGGGATGGCTACACCTTC. Supplemented by reference TRBV2 and TRBJ1-2, the full variable domain reads EPEVTQTPSHQVTQMGQEVILRCVPISNHLYFYWYRQILGQKVEFLVSFYNNEISEKSEIFDDQFSVERPDGSNFTLKIRSTKLEDSAMYFCATQAGWDGYTFGSGTRLTVV.

This clone was found a few times. The junction departs from the called germline gene at one end, perhaps through a read error. This chain links TRBV6-1 with TRBJ1-2, with TRBD1 identical over 7 bases. The CDR3 extends over 15 amino acids. CDR1 MNHNS and CDR2 SASEGT come from the germline V gene. The CDR3 sequence: CASGDTGAKSNGYTF. In nucleotides, the CDR3 is TGTGCCAGCGGTGACACAGGGGCCAAATCTAATGGCTACACCTTC.

This clone has only a few counts. V usage is TRBV6-6 and J usage is TRBJ1-5; 7 bases match TRBD1. V shed 7 bases, J shed 5 bases, and the junction held 11 bases outside the gene matches. The CDR3 has 15 residues. CDR1 is MNHNY and CDR2 is SVGAGI in the germline V gene (reference sequence). CDR3 residues: CASNHQDRVDQPQHF. In DNA form, the CDR3 reads TGTGCCAGCAACCATCAAGACAGGGTAGATCAGCCCCAGCATTTT.

The chain is built from TRBV9 and TRBJ2-7, with 8 bases lining up with TRBD2. The germline gives CDR1 SGDLS, CDR2 YYNGEE. The CDR3 loop spans 14 amino acids. V was pared by 0 bases and J by 4 bases, with 3 bases of the junction left unmatched. As DNA, the CDR3 is TGTGCCAGCAGCGTAGTAGGGACTAGTTACGAGCAGTACTTC. Amino acid sequence: CASSVVGTSYEQYF.

This clone showed up just a few times. This rearrangement joins TRBV15 to TRBJ1-4; TRBD1 matches 8 bases. The V gene end was trimmed by 2 bases and the J gene end by 8 bases; junction bases not matched to a gene: 4. CDR3 length: 14 residues. The germline V gene has CDR1 LNHNV and CDR2 YYDKDF (reference sequence). The CDR3 DNA reads as TGTGCCACCAGCAGATCAGGGGGCGAAGAAAAACTGTTTTTT. Residues: CATSRSGGEEKLFF.

The rearrangement joins TRBV18 to TRBJ2-7, with D perhaps TRBD2 (5 bases). The CDR3 loop spans 15 amino acids. Germline CDR1 reads KGHSH; CDR2 reads LQKENI. V was pared by 4 bases and J by 7 bases, with 20 bases between. The CDR3 region is CASSLAPQAPGEQYF. CDR3 nucleotide sequence: TGTGCCAGCTCACTAGCGCCGCAGGCACCGGGGGAGCAGTACTTC.

This clone has only a few counts. This chain connects TRBV11-2 to TRBJ1-2; 8 bases fit TRBD1. The CDR3 consists of 14 residues. Trimming at V came to 4 bases and at J to 2 bases, leaving 3 bases not matched to a gene. From germline, CDR1 is SGHAT and CDR2 FQNNGV. The CDR3 DNA is TGTGCCAGCAGCTACGGACAGGGAAACTATGGCTACACCTTC. It is translated as CASSYGQGNYGYTF. The variable domain in full, with the rest retrieved from reference TRBV11-2 and TRBJ1-2, is EAGVAQSPRYKIIEKRQSVAFWCNPISGHATLYWYQQILGQGPKLLIQFQNNGVVDDSQLPKDRFSAERLKGVDSTLKIQPAKLEDSAVYLCASSYGQGNYGYTFGSGTRLTVV.